Shown below are 18 T cell receptor beta chains from a single sample sequenced in a study of blood T cell repertoires in COVID-19. The table came from immunoSEQ multiplex PCR; TCRdb's copy has only in-frame clones and leaves some out. The sample carries 400,000 or so clones, approximately 90% recorded once. The material sequenced was peripheral blood. The receptors shown here come from a middle-aged woman with COVID-19, enrolled during active disease.

The chain has TRBV19 and TRBJ1-2; D call uncertain. Germline V gene data show CDR1 as LNHDA and CDR2 as SQIVND (reference sequence). Trimming took off 4 bases at V and 6 bases at J, with 18 bases between the two ends. This CDR3 contains 15 residues. The DNA for the CDR3 is TGTGCCAGTAGTACGAGGAGGGAGAGTTACGATGGCTACACCTTC. Its translation: CASSTRRESYDGYTF. The variable domain in full, with the rest retrieved from reference TRBV19 and TRBJ1-2, is DGGITQSPKYLFRKEGQNVTLSCEQNLNHDAMYWYRQDPGQGLRLIYYSQIVNDFQKGDIAEGYSVSREKKESFPLTVTSAQKNPTAFYLCASSTRRESYDGYTFGSGTRLTVV.

The CDR3, as DNA: TGTGCCAGCAGTTTGTTGTCAGGGAGGACTGAAGCTTTCTTT. Translation gives CASSLLSGRTEAFF. The chain couples TRBV28 to TRBJ1-1; TRBD1 might be the D (5 bases). V lost 3 bases and J lost 5, with 13 bases in between. Germline CDR1 and CDR2: MDHEN and SYDVKM. The CDR3 extends over 14 amino acids. The full variable domain, rest sourced from reference TRBV28 and TRBJ1-1, is DVKVTQSSRYLVKRTGEKVFLECVQDMDHENMFWYRQDPGLGLRLIYFSYDVKMKEKGDIPEGYSVSREKKERFSLILESASTNQTSMYLCASSLLSGRTEAFFGQGTRLTVV.

The chain couples TRBV28 to TRBJ1-2; D remains ambiguous. Germline CDR1 and CDR2: MDHEN and SYDVKM. Trimming pared 3 bases from V and 5 bases from J, leaving 22 bases between. There are 17 residues in the CDR3. For the CDR3, the DNA is TGTGCCAGCAGTTTTAGCTCTATCCTTATCCGGTGGTATGGCTACACCTTC. Encoded protein: CASSFSSILIRWYGYTF.

The V and J genes are TRBV7-2 and TRBJ1-3; D call uncertain. Looked up from germline, CDR1 is SGHTA and CDR2 is FQGNSA. V was pared by 1 base and J by 1 base, with 11 bases between. The CDR3 loop spans 16 amino acids. The chain's CDR3 is CASSLGAGRSGNTIYF. As DNA, the CDR3 is TGTGCCAGCAGCTTAGGAGCGGGGAGGTCTGGAAACACCATATATTTT.

The chain uses TRBV5-1 and TRBJ2-3; D perhaps matches TRBD2 (6 bases). Germline values: CDR1 SGHRS, CDR2 YFSETQ. This CDR3 is 15 amino acids long. Trimming shortened V by 0 bases and J by 5 bases, and 13 bases separated the two germline ends. CDR3 amino acids: CASSLGGTRKDTQYF. In nucleotides, the CDR3 is TGCGCCAGCAGCTTGGGGGGGACTCGAAAAGATACGCAGTATTTT.

The chain recombines TRBV18 with TRBJ2-1; D may be TRBD2 (5 bases). The CDR3 spans 14 residues. Germline CDR1 is KGHSH and CDR2 is LQKENI. V lost 3 bases, J lost 7 bases, and 13 bases lay in between. The chain's CDR3 is CASSPRERGNEQFF. The DNA of the CDR3 is TGTGCCAGCTCACCTAGGGAGCGCGGAAATGAGCAGTTCTTC.

This chain links TRBV2 with TRBJ2-2, with 8 bases that match TRBD1. The CDR3 length is 14 residues. Germline CDR1 is SNHLY and CDR2 is FYNNEI. Trimming cost V 2 bases and J 7 bases; bases outside gene matches: 3. The CDR3, as DNA: TGTGCCAGCAGTGAACAAGGACAGGGCGGGGAGCTGTTTTTT. Translation: CASSEQGQGGELFF.

The rearrangement uses TRBV19 and TRBJ1-3; no clear D. The CDR3 spans 15 residues. Trimming cost V 7 bases and J 2 bases, with 15 bases left between them. Germline V gene data show CDR1 as LNHDA and CDR2 as SQIVND (reference sequence). The CDR3 here is CASNDPPGTGNTIYF. CDR3 in DNA: TGTGCCAGTAACGACCCCCCAGGCACTGGAAACACCATATATTTT.

The chain has TRBV12-3 or TRBV12-4 and TRBJ1-5; D gene ambiguous. This CDR3 region has 12 residues. Between the trimmed V and J ends, which lost 3 bases and 5 bases, there was a span of 5 bases. The CDR3 spells CASSFRDQPQHF. In DNA form, the CDR3 reads TGTGCCAGCAGTTTTCGGGATCAGCCCCAGCATTTT.

V and J are TRBV30 and TRBJ2-2; D is undetermined. V was shortened by 1 base and J by 9 bases, with 9 bases between the two germline ends. Germline values: CDR1 GTSNPN, CDR2 SVGIG (reference sequence). This CDR3 is built from 12 residues. CDR3 sequence (DNA): TGTGCCTGGAGTGCGTTCGTCCGGGAGCTGTTTTTT. This sequence encodes CAWSAFVRELFF.

The gene calls are TRBV27 and TRBJ2-1; 8 nucleotides agree with TRBD2. CDR1 MNHEY and CDR2 SMNVEV come from the germline V gene (reference sequence). The CDR3 is 16 amino acids. With V trimmed by 7 bases and J by 4 bases, 12 bases remained unmatched. In DNA, the CDR3 is TGTGCCAGCACGACCCTAAGCGGGAGCTCTTACAATGAGCAGTTCTTC. Translation gives CASTTLSGSSYNEQFF.

The chain recombines TRBV7-2 with TRBJ1-1, with a possible D match to TRBD1 (5 bases). Trimming cost V 4 bases and J 8 bases, with 20 bases left between them. CDR3 length equals 15 residues. Germline V gives CDR1 SGHTA, CDR2 FQGNSA. CDR3 residues: CASSWVQNGGGEAFF. The CDR3 region has the DNA TGTGCCAGCAGCTGGGTCCAGAACGGGGGAGGGGAAGCTTTCTTT.

The chain joins TRBV5-4 to TRBJ1-4, with TRBD1 identical over 9 bases. The length of the CDR3 is 14 residues. Trimming cost V 3 bases and J 11 bases; bases outside gene matches: 8. Germline V gives CDR1 SGHNT, CDR2 YYREEE (reference sequence). This CDR3 reads CASSSSRDRDKLFF. DNA for the CDR3: TGTGCCAGCAGCTCGTCCCGGGACAGGGACAAACTGTTTTTT.

J is TRBJ1-6 and V is TRBV7-9; D gene ambiguous. This CDR3 is built from 12 residues. Germline V gives CDR1 SEHNR, CDR2 FQNEAQ (reference sequence). The CDR3 region has the DNA TGTCCTCAGCGGGGAGCTAATTCACCCCTCCACTTT. Its translation: CPQRGANSPLHF. The full variable domain, rest sourced from reference TRBV7-9 and TRBJ1-6, is DTGVSQNPRHKITKRGQNVTFRCDPISEHNRLYWYRQTLGQGPEFLTYFQNEAQLEKSRLLSDRFSAERPKGSFSTLEIQRTEQGDSAMYLCPQRGANSPLHFGNGTRLTVT.

The chain carries TRBV4-1 and TRBJ2-1; D may be TRBD2 (6 bases). Germline CDR1 MGHRA, CDR2 YSYEKL. V was cut by 1 base and J by 8 bases, with 15 bases left in between. The length of the CDR3 is 15 residues. CDR3 residues: CASSQGGTSRHEQFF. For the CDR3, the DNA is TGCGCCAGCAGCCAAGGAGGCACTAGCCGGCATGAGCAGTTCTTC.

This clone was seen a single time. CDR3 in DNA: TGTGCCAGTAGAGAAAGACAGGGGTGGGGCGAAGCTTTCTTT. Translated: CASRERQGWGEAFF. The chain is built from TRBV19 and TRBJ1-1; 8 bases map to TRBD1. V lost 6 bases and J lost 8; bases outside the gene matches: 11. The CDR3 spans 14 residues. Germline V gene sequence: CDR1 LNHDA, CDR2 SQIVND (reference sequence).

V usage is TRBV7-3 and J usage is TRBJ2-7; TRBD2 matches at 8 bases. Germline V gives CDR1 SGHTA, CDR2 FQGTGA. The CDR3 contains 15 residues. V lost 1 base, J lost 2 bases, and 4 bases stayed unmatched. In DNA, the CDR3 is TGTGCCAGCAGCTTAATCGCTAGCGGGCCCTACGAGCAGTACTTC. This gives the protein CASSLIASGPYEQYF.

The chain combines TRBV18 with TRBJ2-6; TRBD1 agrees at 9 bases. This CDR3 region has 17 residues. The trim removed 6 bases at V and 0 bases at J, leaving 6 bases unmatched. Germline V gene lookup returns CDR1 KGHSH and CDR2 LQKENI. CDR3 amino acids: CASSPGQGTSGANVLTF. The CDR3 coding sequence is TGTGCCAGCTCCCCGGGACAGGGAACCTCTGGGGCCAACGTCCTGACTTTC.